The 3 T cell receptor beta chains listed next were all sequenced from one sample in a study of blood T cell repertoires in COVID-19. TCRdb keeps only in-frame clones here, not all; method: immunoSEQ multiplex PCR. This sample has about 220,000 clones; around 83% occur once, and the top ten carry approximately 10%. Material: peripheral blood. These TCRs come from a man in his fifties or sixties with active or convalescent COVID-19.

V is TRBV5-4 and J is TRBJ2-1; 8 positions match TRBD2. The V segment lost 4 bases and the J segment 3 bases; nucleotides outside the gene matches: 3. Germline assignment: CDR1 SGHNT and CDR2 YYREEE (reference sequence). CDR3 length: 14 amino acids. The CDR3 sequence: CASSPGTSYNEQFF. CDR3 nucleotides: TGTGCCAGCAGCCCGGGGACTAGCTACAATGAGCAGTTCTTC.

The V gene is TRBV19, the J gene TRBJ2-7, with 7 positions matching TRBD1. The CDR3 covers 14 residues. Germline loops: CDR1 LNHDA, CDR2 SQIVND (reference sequence). J gave up 2 bases and V 5 bases, and 6 bases lay outside the gene matches. The CDR3 bases are TGTGCCAGTAGTTTGACGGGACAGACCTACGAGCAGTACTTC. It codes for CASSLTGQTYEQYF. Full variable domain (remainder filled in from reference TRBV19 and TRBJ2-7): DGGITQSPKYLFRKEGQNVTLSCEQNLNHDAMYWYRQDPGQGLRLIYYSQIVNDFQKGDIAEGYSVSREKKESFPLTVTSAQKNPTAFYLCASSLTGQTYEQYFGPGTRLTVT.

This clone has just one count. J is TRBJ1-5 and V is TRBV3-1 (or the pseudogene TRBV3-2); D remains unclear. The ends were cut back, 4 bases at V and 4 bases at J, with 11 bases in the middle. Germline V gene data show CDR1 as LGHDT and CDR2 as YNNKEL (reference sequence). CDR3 length equals 14 residues. The CDR3 DNA reads TGTGCCAGCAGCCCCGGCGGAGGTAATCAGCCCCAGCATTTT. This sequence encodes CASSPGGGNQPQHF.